The clone carrying this TCR beta chain was counted ten times or more. This entry belongs to a study of T cell repertoires in cytomegalovirus infection. This CDR3 has 14 amino acids. V lost 2 bases to trimming and J lost 5 bases; unmatched junction nucleotides: 1. Germline loops: CDR1 SGHVS, CDR2 FNYEAQ. A single record per CDR3 protein comes from TCRdb applying MiXCR to the reads. The sample lists nearly 550,000 distinct CDR3 sequences, 16% occurring once. Sequencing was done on a sample of CD8+ T cells from PBMCs. The TCR was taken from a human donor in good health (CMV status not recorded). Some clones in this sample may be carry-over from other donors' samples. The chain is built from TRBV7-6 and TRBJ2-3; TRBD2 matches at 10 bases. This CDR3 reads CASSLSSGRDTQYF. CDR3 nucleotide sequence: TGTGCCAGCAGCTTATCTAGCGGGAGAGATACGCAGTATTTT.